This T cell receptor (beta chain) was captured in a study of T cells in Graves' hyperthyroidism and ophthalmopathy. The sample holds a few counts of this clonotype. The CDR3 is 15 amino acids. Germline values: CDR1 SGHAT, CDR2 FQNNGV. Trimming at V came to 4 bases and at J to 3 bases, leaving 7 bases not matched to a gene. Patients aged 18 to 65 had newly diagnosed hyperthyroidism that had lasted under 2 months. RNA transcripts served as the template for amplifying TCR beta CDR3 regions. First-round RT-PCR of the TCR CDR3 relied on the HTBI primer set. A single record per CDR3 protein comes from TCRdb applying MiXCR to the multiplex PCR reads. The table shows 300,000 to 350,000 distinct CDR3 sequences, with roughly a fifth occurring only once.

This receptor was identified in a woman between 45 and 65 years old with Graves' hyperthyroidism. The genes are TRBV11-2 and TRBJ2-7, with TRBD1 matching over 9 bases. The specimen was blood. The CDR3 DNA follows: TGTGCCAGCAGCTACCGGGACAGGGATATCTACGAGCAGTACTTC. Translated, it gives CASSYRDRDIYEQYF.